This T cell receptor beta chain stems from a study of blood T cell repertoires in COVID-19 (dated by TCRdb to 2020 to 2022). Background for the entire study: Collaborator samples came from the United States, Italy and Spain and covered acute and convalescent phases of COVID-19. The prospective study material was composed of cDNA or gDNA derived from T cells, B-cell-depleted T cells, or PBMCs. Deeply sampled blood TCRbeta repertoires from subjects exposed to, actively infected with, or recovered from COVID-19 were included in the dataset. The repertoires were released in a freely available public database intended as a resource for research on the immune response to SARS-CoV-2. The samples were drawn from two sources: the first 160 participants of the ongoing ImmuneRACE study, and 950 to 1,500 subjects contributed by 6 global collaborators. Nearly every sample came with metadata listing a de-identified subject ID, COVID-19 status, age in years and sex. Where available, HLA class I and class II types were taken from metadata supplied by the sample provider and were not determined by assay-based typing. Summary of the overall study and its limitations: The quantity of clinical and demographic metadata differed by source and by participant and was supplied without curation.

TCRbeta CDR3 regions were amplified from genomic DNA by means of the immunoSEQ Assay, a bias-controlled multiplex PCR. In the authors' own workflow: Within the assay, amplification of reference gene primers was used to estimate how many nucleated cells each sample contained. Sequence reads were collapsed and filtered to measure the absolute abundance of every unique TCRbeta CDR3 rearrangement. For each sample, productive Simpson clonality was calculated as the square root of Simpson's diversity index over productive rearrangements. TCRdb carries this immuneACCESS record with in-frame sequences only. Its versions omit some clonotypes, under half of them owing to an unresolved V gene in the studies checked, with the rest unexplained. Clonal size and the V and J genes are those of that table, whereas D and trimming came from the DNA. For this sample the table gives under 250,000 clones, of which 82% were detected only once. The ten biggest clones cover approximately 3.6% of the sample.

V loses 0 bases of germline sequence and J loses 6 bases, and the interval between the two ends is 15 bases. The cysteine opens and the phenylalanine closes a CDR3 of 16 amino acids. Only the CDR3 DNA is retained, 48 bases long and in frame from the first base. CDR1 and CDR2, per the germline V gene, are MGHRA and YSYEKL. A note on this clone: No cognate antigen has been identified for it. No qualities accompany the bases; no much larger clone lies one base away.

In the prospective study, participants were about 18 to 95 years old, resided in about two dozen geographic areas of the United States, and were enrolled through a virtual design. To assign participants to cohorts, the prospective study relied on clinical history that participants themselves reported in a screening survey and a study questionnaire. For ImmuneRACE Cohort 3, a participant was defined as recovered based on two consecutive negative NP/OP PCR tests, clearance by a healthcare professional, or resolution of symptoms. In the prospective study, whole blood, serum and a nasopharyngeal or oropharyngeal swab were collected from each participant by mobile phlebotomists. Over a roughly two-month period, participants in the prospective study had the option of providing additional blood draws and questionnaires. Before DNA extraction, blood samples from the prospective study were shipped at room temperature or frozen.

The rearrangement combines TRBV4-1 with TRBJ2-1; TRBD2 is perhaps the D gene, given 6 matching bases. The source material was PBMCs or T cells enriched from blood (not recorded which). The clonotype comes from a woman in her sixties who had recovered from COVID-19. The sequenced DNA: TGCGCCAGCAGCCAAGATTTGGACGGGACTTTCAATGAGCAGTTCTTC. Translated, it reads CASSQDLDGTFNEQFF.